This T cell receptor (beta chain) emerged from a study of T cells in Graves' hyperthyroidism and ophthalmopathy. This clonotype turned up a few times. One junction end does not reproduce the germline sequence, and a read error may be involved. Regions amplified from RNA transcripts were the TCR beta CDR3 regions. The primer set for the first-round RT-PCR of the TCR CDR3 was HTBI. TCRdb independently ran MiXCR on the multiplex PCR reads; one entry per CDR3 protein. Seen here are about 690,000 distinct CDR3 sequences, roughly 17% observed once, and the top ten hold 15% to 17%. Fresh peripheral blood, roughly 9.8 ml of it, supplied the PBMCs. CDR1 and CDR2 from the germline V gene are MNHNS and SASEGT. There are 13 residues in the CDR3.

The origin of this receptor is a man aged 45 to 65 with Graves' hyperthyroidism. The sequencing input was blood. The chain recombines TRBV6-1 with TRBJ1-1; D call uncertain. The CDR3 is CASRQPNPTEAFF. The CDR3 DNA is TGTGCCAGCAGACAACCCAACCCCACTGAAGCCTTCTTT.